This T cell receptor beta chain stems from a study of T cell repertoires in cytomegalovirus infection. Study findings and constraints: HLA-C-restricted TCR beta clonotypes specific for CMV led the ex vivo response.

With regard to this clonotype: What it recognizes is unknown.

V lost 4 bases to trimming and J lost 5 bases, with 13 bases between them. Germline V lookup: CDR1 SGHNT, CDR2 YYREEE (reference sequence). This CDR3 is built from 14 residues. TCRdb recomputed calls from the reads with MiXCR, one row per CDR3 protein. The table lists some 180,000 distinct CDR3 sequences, about 21% of them singletons. The chain links TRBV5-4 to TRBJ2-4, with D possibly TRBD2 on 7 matching bases. The receptor's source is a human donor in good health (CMV status not recorded). Some clones in this sample may be carry-over from other donors' samples. Specimen: PBMCs. CDR3 amino acids: CASSRGGAENIQYF. The CDR3 DNA reads as TGTGCCAGCAGCAGGGGGGGGGCTGAAAACATTCAGTACTTC.